The T cell receptor (beta chain) under discussion was sequenced for a study of identical twins. The sample holds many counts of this clonotype. Its antigen is unidentified. V was clipped by 0 bases and J by 8 bases, with 9 bases between them. CDR1 SGHRS and CDR2 YFSETQ come from the germline V gene. This CDR3 has 14 amino acids. TCRdb called the 5' RACE reads again in MiXCR, with one record for every CDR3 protein. The sample contains hundreds of thousands of distinct CDR3 sequences, 6% to 6.5% of which appear only once. Study results and caveats: Out-of-frame alpha sequences common to twins exhibited an excess of low generation probability.

This receptor was taken from a man between 18 and 29 years old in good health. The chain couples TRBV5-1 to TRBJ1-6; D remains unclear. Sequencing input: naive T cells sorted from blood. CDR3 region: CASSLDGPDSPLHF. The CDR3, as DNA: TGCGCCAGCAGCTTGGACGGACCGGATTCACCCCTCCACTTT.